This TCR beta chain is drawn from a study of cytomegalovirus exposure and HLA in healthy donors. In the study overall: According to later analysis, the same platform produced the 120 validation and around 730 first-cohort repertoires.

Germline CDR1 and CDR2: SGHAT and FQNNGV. The V end lost 1 base, the J end lost 0 bases, and 7 bases lay between the germline ends. The CDR3 runs to 14 residues. Here immunoSEQ multiplex PCR was the method, and the copy in TCRdb shows in-frame clones only, minus some. The data hold over 200,000 clones, with 88% observed a single time. Separate from the roughly 700-subject first cohort, the 120-subject validation cohort was the one that the donors belonged to. The origin of this receptor is a woman between 18 and 29 years old in good health and CMV-seronegative. V usage is TRBV11-2 and J usage is TRBJ2-7; D call uncertain. The sequenced sample was PBMCs. In DNA form, the CDR3 reads TGTGCCAGCAGCTTAGGACACTTCTCCTACGAGCAGTACTTC. Translation: CASSLGHFSYEQYF.